These T cell receptor beta chains were read from a single sample in a study of blood T cell repertoires in COVID-19. Assay used: immunoSEQ multiplex PCR; TCRdb lists only in-frame clones, some missing. The data hold approximately 220,000 clones, with 80% to 85% observed a single time. The specimen was peripheral blood. These receptors originate from a man aged 35-49 years with acute or convalescent COVID-19. The CDR3 runs from the conserved cysteine through the conserved F or W. The D gene is left open where the match is weak. Some rows have no size entry. The others give once, few or many, or a class for an expanded clone.

size: .
D: .
V: TRBV5-1
J: TRBJ2-1
length: 15
CDR3: CASSFRQGRANEQFF
DNA: TGCGCCAGCAGCTTCCGACAGGGGAGGGCCAATGAGCAGTTCTTC

size: once
D: TRBD2
V: TRBV6-5
J: TRBJ2-7
length: 14
CDR3: CASSTRLAIDEQYF
DNA: TGTGCCAGCAGTACCCGACTAGCGATTGACGAGCAGTACTTC

size: .
D: .
V: TRBV6-5
J: TRBJ1-4
length: 14
CDR3: CASMGLLGGEKLFF
DNA: TGTGCCAGCATGGGGCTCTTGGGGGGTGAAAAACTGTTTTTT

size: .
D: TRBD2
V: TRBV5-6
J: TRBJ2-3
length: 17
CDR3: CASSLGLAGEDTDTQYF
DNA: TGTGCCAGCAGCCTGGGACTAGCGGGAGAAGACACAGATACGCAGTATTTT

size: .
D: .
V: TRBV5-1
J: TRBJ1-2
length: 16
CDR3: CASSLGLNRDRGGYTF
DNA: TGCGCCAGCAGCTTGGGGCTGAACAGGGACCGGGGTGGCTACACCTTC

size: .
D: TRBD2
V: TRBV7-9
J: TRBJ2-5
length: 14
CDR3: CASNLAGVEETQYF
DNA: TGTGCCAGCAACCTAGCGGGAGTGGAGGAGACCCAGTACTTC

size: .
D: TRBD2
V: TRBV7-3
J: TRBJ2-2
length: 15
CDR3: CASSVAGRYTGELFF
DNA: TGTGCCAGCAGCGTAGCGGGTCGGTACACCGGGGAGCTGTTTTTT

size: .
D: .
V: TRBV19
J: TRBJ1-1
length: 15
CDR3: CASSIDYRRNTEAFF
DNA: TGTGCCAGTAGTATAGATTACAGAAGGAACACTGAAGCTTTCTTT

size: .
D: .
V: TRBV5-1
J: TRBJ2-2
length: 14
CDR3: CASSALRVAGELFF
DNA: TGCGCCAGCAGCGCCCTGAGAGTGGCCGGGGAGCTGTTTTTT

size: .
D: TRBD1
V: TRBV5-1
J: TRBJ2-3
length: 16
CDR3: CASGPGQGTLPDTQYF
DNA: TGCGCCAGCGGCCCTGGACAGGGAACGTTGCCAGATACGCAGTATTTT

size: .
D: .
V: TRBV9
J: TRBJ1-4
length: 14
CDR3: CASSVAGDREKLFF
DNA: TGTGCCAGCAGCGTAGCCGGGGATCGGGAAAAACTGTTTTTT

size: .
D: TRBD1
V: TRBV30
J: TRBJ1-5
length: 14
CDR3: CACSRDRSNQPQHF
DNA: TGTGCCTGCTCCCGGGACAGGTCAAATCAGCCCCAGCATTTT

size: .
D: .
V: TRBV3-1/TRBV3-2
J: TRBJ1-5
length: 13
CDR3: CASSQTDGQPQHF
DNA: TGTGCCAGCAGCCAAACAGACGGACAGCCCCAGCATTTT

size: once
D: .
V: TRBV4-2
J: TRBJ2-1
length: 15
CDR3: CASSQVTPPVNEQFF
DNA: TGTGCCAGCAGCCAGGTGACACCGCCTGTTAATGAGCAGTTCTTC

size: .
D: .
V: TRBV9
J: TRBJ1-1
length: 14
CDR3: CASSVDILNTEAFF
DNA: TGTGCCAGCAGCGTTGACATTTTGAACACTGAAGCTTTCTTT

size: few
D: .
V: TRBV5-1
J: TRBJ2-7
length: 14
CDR3: CASSLRVREDEQYF
DNA: TGCGCCAGCAGCTTGAGAGTCAGGGAGGACGAGCAGTACTTC

size: few
D: .
V: TRBV27
J: TRBJ2-1
length: 15
CDR3: CASRVTFSSYNEQFF
DNA: TGTGCCAGCAGAGTAACCTTCAGCTCCTACAATGAGCAGTTCTTC

size: .
D: TRBD2
V: TRBV7-2
J: TRBJ2-7
length: 15
CDR3: CASSLRLAGPYEQYF
DNA: TGTGCCAGCAGCCTCCGACTAGCGGGACCCTACGAGCAGTACTTC

size: .
D: .
V: TRBV18
J: TRBJ2-2
length: 15
CDR3: CASSPPSLLTGELFF
DNA: TGTGCCAGCTCACCACCGTCACTACTCACCGGGGAGCTGTTTTTT

size: .
D: .
V: TRBV6-5
J: TRBJ1-1
length: 13
CDR3: CASKRQLNTEAFF
DNA: TGTGCCAGCAAGAGGCAGTTGAACACTGAAGCTTTCTTT

size: .
D: .
V: TRBV5-8
J: TRBJ2-2
length: 17
CDR3: CASSLGQPIANTGELFF
DNA: TGTGCCAGCAGCTTGGGACAGCCTATTGCGAACACCGGGGAGCTGTTTTTT

size: .
D: .
V: TRBV4-1
J: TRBJ2-3
length: 16
CDR3: CASSQAMGTSTDTQYF
DNA: TGCGCCAGCAGCCAAGCGATGGGCACTAGCACAGATACGCAGTATTTT

size: .
D: .
V: TRBV29-1
J: TRBJ2-7
length: 13
CDR3: CSVLTSGALEQYF
DNA: TGCAGCGTCCTGACTAGTGGGGCTCTCGAGCAGTACTTC

size: .
D: TRBD2
V: TRBV7-8
J: TRBJ2-5
length: 14
CDR3: CASSLGLAGETQYF
DNA: TGTGCCAGCAGCTTAGGGCTAGCGGGAGAGACCCAGTACTTC

size: .
D: TRBD2
V: TRBV7-9
J: TRBJ2-7
length: 14
CDR3: CASSLLADGYEQYF
DNA: TGTGCCAGCAGCTTGCTAGCGGACGGGTACGAGCAGTACTTC

size: .
D: .
V: TRBV12-3/TRBV12-4
J: TRBJ1-1
length: 13
CDR3: CASSWKGGTEAFF
DNA: TGTGCCAGCAGTTGGAAGGGAGGGACTGAAGCTTTCTTT

size: .
D: TRBD1
V: TRBV4-1
J: TRBJ2-7
length: 16
CDR3: CASSQAWDRSSYEQYF
DNA: TGCGCCAGCAGCCAAGCGTGGGACAGGAGCTCCTACGAGCAGTACTTC

size: few
D: TRBD2
V: TRBV4-2
J: TRBJ2-7
length: 15
CDR3: CASSQDSSGMGEQYF
DNA: TGTGCCAGCAGCCAAGATAGTAGCGGGATGGGTGAGCAGTACTTC

size: .
D: TRBD2
V: TRBV4-2
J: TRBJ2-7
length: 15
CDR3: CASSHPSGSSYEQYF
DNA: TGTGCCAGCAGCCATCCTAGCGGCTCCTCCTACGAGCAGTACTTC